The 7 T cell receptor beta chains in this list originate from one sample, sequenced in a study of cytomegalovirus exposure and HLA in healthy donors. The primer mix had 60 Vbeta and 13 Jbeta primers. The assay was immunoSEQ multiplex PCR, and TCRdb's table has in-frame clones only and misses some. This table has some 190,000 clones, just under 80% appearing once. Sequenced sample: PBMCs. The receptors originated from a female donor in good health and CMV-seronegative.

The gene calls are TRBV5-5 and TRBJ2-7; D gene ambiguous. This CDR3 contains 16 residues. The germline gives CDR1 SGHKS, CDR2 YYEKEE (reference sequence). V was trimmed by 0 bases and J by 2 bases, leaving 15 bases between them. The CDR3 nucleotides are TGTGCCAGCAGCTTGGCCGGTAGTACTCACGCCTACGAGCAGTACTTC. Translated, it gives CASSLAGSTHAYEQYF.

The chain couples TRBV5-1 to TRBJ1-2; 8 bases are shared with TRBD1. The CDR3 is 13 amino acids. Per germline, CDR1 SGHRS and CDR2 YFSETQ. The V segment lost 4 bases and the J segment 8 bases; nucleotides outside the gene matches: 7. Here the CDR3 DNA reads TGCGCCAGCAGCCTCCTGACAGGGGAAGGCTACACCTTC. Its translation is CASSLLTGEGYTF.

Regarding this clone: At one boundary the junction diverges from the germline segment, which might be a read error. The genes are TRBV6-5 and TRBJ2-2, with 10 bases lining up with TRBD2. From germline, CDR1 is MNHEY and CDR2 SVGAGI. The CDR3 is 16 residues long. CDR3 coding DNA: TGTGCCAGCAGTTCTTGGACTAGCGGTTCATCCGGGGAGCTGCTTTTT. Amino acids: CASSSWTSGSSGELLF.

The chain joins TRBV9 to TRBJ1-3; maybe TRBD1 (6 bases). Trimming took 3 bases from V and 7 from J, leaving 17 bases between them. The V gene's germline CDR1 is SGDLS and CDR2 YYNGEE. This CDR3 contains 15 residues. The CDR3 DNA follows: TGTGCCAGCAGCGCGACCACAGGGAGATGGAACACCATATATTTT. This encodes CASSATTGRWNTIYF.

The chain recombines TRBV25-1 with TRBJ1-2; D remains unclear. V shed 8 bases and J shed 8 bases, with 12 bases lying between them. Germline-derived CDR1 and CDR2 are MGHDK and SYGVNS. The CDR3 length is 11 residues. The CDR3 DNA is TGTGCCAGCTCACAGTTCCACGGCTACACCTTC. Its translation is CASSQFHGYTF.

This clone was seen a handful of times. V is TRBV19 and J is TRBJ1-1; the D is unclear. The V gene's germline CDR1 is LNHDA and CDR2 SQIVND (reference sequence). V shed 3 bases and J shed 5 bases, with 16 bases lying between them. The CDR3 consists of 15 residues. This chain's CDR3 is CASSIFGESLTEAFF. The CDR3 DNA reads as TGTGCCAGTAGTATTTTCGGGGAATCGTTAACTGAAGCTTTCTTT.

In this sample, this clone turned up once. This rearrangement joins TRBV2 to TRBJ2-7, with TRBD1 identical over 12 bases. Germline CDR1 and CDR2: SNHLY and FYNNEI. The CDR3 totals 13 residues. The junction had 6 bases not matched to a gene; V was cut back by 9 bases and J by 6 bases. CDR3 protein: CASSRDRGPEQYF. For the CDR3, the DNA is TGTGCCAGTTCACGGGACAGGGGGCCCGAGCAGTACTTC.